Given below is one T cell receptor (beta chain) in context. It was with a sample-barcoded 5' primer and a J-beta primer mix that a second PCR of about 6 to 12 cycles was run. MiXCR, run by TCRdb on the 5' RACE reads, gives a single entry per CDR3 protein. The sample holds 630,000 or so distinct CDR3 sequences, 25% to 35% seen once. Each sample provided at least 6 micrograms of extracted total RNA. The data belong to a study of blood T cells in healthy people across ages. Across the study: When template switching was applied, about one barcoded beta molecule was captured per two T cells.

The germline gives CDR1 KGHSH, CDR2 LQKENI. The junction had 4 bases not matched to a gene; V was cut back by 3 bases and J by 0 bases. The CDR3 sequence is 15 residues long. Sequencing was done on a sample of blood. The receptor's source is an elderly woman in good health. The chain carries TRBV18 and TRBJ2-7; 8 bases line up with TRBD1. This CDR3 reads CASSPDRVSSYEQYF. CDR3 DNA: TGTGCCAGCTCACCGGACAGGGTGAGCTCCTACGAGCAGTACTTC.